This record looks at one T cell receptor (beta chain) sequence and its context. The antigen is unknown. The method was immunoSEQ multiplex PCR; TCRdb's version includes in-frame clones alone and lacks a portion of them. The sample has about 85,000 clones, 91% seen once; the top ten hold 7.6%. The V and J ends lost 2 bases and 11 bases respectively, with 18 bases between them. The V gene's germline CDR1 is MNHNY and CDR2 SVGAGI (reference sequence). This CDR3 is 14 amino acids long. The sample belongs to a study of graft-versus-host responses after intestinal transplantation. This TCR was sampled from a human donor who was the organ donor for an intestinal transplant. The material was unstimulated CD8+ T cells sorted from spleen or lymph node cells, obtained before transplant. The chain recombines TRBV6-6 with TRBJ2-5; the D gene is possibly TRBD1 (6 bases). CDR3 in amino acids: CASSYLSNREAQYF. CDR3 in DNA: TGTGCCAGCAGTTACCTTAGTAACAGGGAAGCGCAGTACTTC.